Reported below is one T cell receptor (beta chain). Its matching antigen is unknown. The PCR had 60 Vbeta and 13 Jbeta primers. Profiling relied on immunoSEQ multiplex PCR, and the TCRdb table lists in-frame clones only, not all of them. The sample has about 210,000 clones, 87% seen once. This record comes from a study of cytomegalovirus exposure and HLA in healthy donors. Study-level points and caveats: In a later analysis, donors in an Asian-associated ancestry cluster reportedly had fewer N-insertions in productive TCRs than the cohort mean.

Germline CDR1 and CDR2: MDHEN and SYDVKM. The CDR3 runs 16 residues. V lost 2 bases to trimming and J lost 7 bases, with 17 bases between them. This sequence was found in a boy aged 2-15 years in good health and CMV-seronegative. Sequencing used PBMCs. This chain links TRBV28 with TRBJ1-4, with D maybe TRBD1 (5 bases). The CDR3 region has the DNA TGTGCCAGCAGTTTAACGGGTTGGCAGGGTGGTGAAAAACTGTTTTTT. It yields the protein CASSLTGWQGGEKLFF.